This is a list of T cell receptor beta chains from one sample in a study of regulatory T cells in long-lasting Graves disease. TCRdb itself ran the multiplex PCR reads through MiXCR, one entry per CDR3 protein. This table holds 530,000 or so distinct CDR3 sequences, about 16% found once. The same sample was also used in a study of T cells in Graves' hyperthyroidism and ophthalmopathy.

Sequenced here: peripheral blood mononuclear cells (PBMCs), sampled at new diagnosis, from a patient treated with antithyroid drugs. These receptors originate from a man younger than 35 with Graves disease. Both conserved end residues are trimmed from each CDR3. D genes are given only for firm matches. Size is stated for part of the rows, as once, few or many counts, or as a class when the clone is expanded.

TRBJ2-1,TRBV13,-,TRBD2,ASSPRTSGRGYNEQF
TRBJ2-2,TRBV28,many,-,ASGSVGNTGELF
TRBJ2-2,TRBV7-3,-,TRBD1,ASSLISGQGVTGELF
TRBJ1-4,TRBV20-1,-,TRBD1,SASRTGAGEKLF
TRBJ2-3,TRBV6-2/TRBV6-3,many,-,ASSYSVSMYTQY
TRBJ2-7,TRBV4-1,-,TRBD2,ASSPWGGQAGVVYEQY
TRBJ1-1,TRBV5-5,once,-,ASSRGQPRSVTEAF
TRBJ2-2,TRBV6-1,-,-,ASSDWGEDTGELF
TRBJ2-7,TRBV28,few,-,ASTADPDKGEAYEQY
TRBJ2-3,TRBV5-1,few,TRBD1,ASSLAFGRGPSDTQY
TRBJ1-3,TRBV6-5,few,-,ASSYSVNAGNTIY
TRBJ2-7,TRBV20-1,many,-,SAKTGSSSYEQY
TRBJ2-7,TRBV28,many,TRBD1,ASRRTGGDSYEQY
TRBJ2-7,TRBV18,many,-,ASSPRTDQDYEQY
TRBJ2-1,TRBV9,-,-,ASSVQGQEYNEQF
TRBJ2-7,TRBV27,many,TRBD2,ASRPSGGTNEQY
TRBJ1-1,TRBV3-1,few,TRBD1,ASSQGGTGVNTEAF
TRBJ2-3,TRBV6-2/TRBV6-3,few,-,ASRRARGGTDTQY
TRBJ1-2,TRBV12-3/TRBV12-4,-,TRBD1,ASSLQGVSYGYT
TRBJ2-7,TRBV10-2,many,TRBD2,ASSAILVAGEYEQY
TRBJ1-1,TRBV9,-,-,ASSRAHREPTEAF
TRBJ2-5,TRBV28,many,-,ASSLRYQETQY